One and the same sample provided the 27 T cell receptor beta chains below, sequenced in a study of T-cell reconstitution after alpha-beta-depleted transplantation in children. Unique molecular identifiers were built into the TCRbeta library. TCRdb passed the PCR reads through MiXCR, listing each CDR3 protein once. The sample shows 500,000 to 600,000 distinct CDR3 sequences, about 30% of them seen only once. The specimen was PBMCs from the stem cell graft donor, collected from the stem cell graft. The receptors come from a human donor who donated a stem cell graft to a child with aplastic anemia.

The gene calls are TRBV7-2 and TRBJ2-3, with TRBD2 matching 11 bases. From germline, CDR1 is SGHTA and CDR2 FQGNSA. This CDR3 spans 16 amino acids. With V trimmed by 0 bases and J by 10 bases, 9 bases remained unmatched. CDR3 sequence reads: CASSLAAASGRFSQYF. The CDR3 region has the DNA TGTGCCAGCAGCTTAGCGGCGGCTAGCGGGAGGTTTTCGCAGTATTTT.

The chain couples TRBV12-3 or TRBV12-4 to TRBJ1-4; 8 bases are a match to TRBD1. The CDR3 consists of 15 residues. V lost 2 bases and J lost 10; bases outside the gene matches: 9. CDR3 in amino acids: CASSLMGQGAGKLFF. CDR3 DNA: TGTGCCAGCAGTTTAATGGGTCAGGGGGCGGGAAAACTGTTTTTT.

The chain has TRBV9 and TRBJ1-2, with unresolved D. The CDR3 spans 13 residues. The V gene lost 0 bases and the J gene lost 3 bases, with 6 bases spanning the gap. Germline CDR1 reads SGDLS; CDR2 reads YYNGEE. The CDR3 region is CASSVDAYYGYTF. CDR3 coding DNA: TGTGCCAGCAGCGTAGATGCTTACTATGGCTACACCTTC.

This rearrangement joins TRBV11-2 to TRBJ1-5; D is unclear. Looked up from germline, CDR1 is SGHAT and CDR2 is FQNNGV. V shed 5 bases and J shed 0 bases, with 14 bases lying between them. The CDR3 contains 16 residues. The CDR3, as DNA: TGTGCCAGCAGCCCATACGGGCCAGTTAGCAATCAGCCCCAGCATTTT. Translation gives CASSPYGPVSNQPQHF.

The CDR3 DNA sequence: TGTGCCAGCAGCCCTGCCGGCTACGAGCAGTACGTC. This codes for CASSPAGYEQYV. The chain carries TRBV7-9 and TRBJ2-7, with D unclear. CDR3 size: 12 residues. V was clipped by 5 bases and J by 3 bases, with 8 bases between them. Germline V gene sequence: CDR1 SEHNR, CDR2 FQNEAQ (reference sequence).

This chain uses TRBV19 with TRBJ2-7; TRBD1 matches at 7 bases. The CDR3 totals 14 residues. CDR1 is LNHDA, CDR2 SQIVND, per germline (reference sequence). The junction had 9 bases not matched to a gene; V was cut back by 4 bases and J by 6 bases. CDR3 nucleotides: TGTGCCAGTAGTACAGAAGGGGGCTCGAGCGAGCAGTACGTC. Translating it yields CASSTEGGSSEQYV.

The chain combines TRBV5-1 with TRBJ2-6; TRBD2 matches at 8 bases. Trimming took 5 bases from V and 2 from J; bases not matched to a gene: 9. The CDR3 length is 17 residues. Germline CDR1 is SGHRS and CDR2 is YFSETQ. The CDR3 nucleotides are TGCGCCAGCAGTTCGGGACTAGACCTCCCTGGGGCCAACGTCCTGACTTTC. It is translated as CASSSGLDLPGANVLTF.

V and J are TRBV30 and TRBJ1-5; D unclear. The length of the CDR3 is 15 residues. Germline V gives CDR1 GTSNPN, CDR2 SVGIG (reference sequence). V was clipped by 0 bases and J by 3 bases, with 12 bases between them. This CDR3 is CAWSVHGLINQPQHF. CDR3 nucleotide sequence: TGTGCCTGGAGTGTTCATGGCCTGATCAATCAGCCCCAGCATTTT.

V gene TRBV28 combines with J gene TRBJ2-7; the D gene is possibly TRBD2 (5 bases). V gave up 3 bases and J gave up 3 bases, with 12 bases separating them. Germline lookup yields CDR1 MDHEN and CDR2 SYDVKM. This CDR3 spans 14 amino acids. CDR3 protein: CASSFSSGSYEQYV. The CDR3 DNA follows: TGTGCCAGCAGTTTCAGTTCGGGAAGCTACGAGCAGTACGTC.

In this sample, this clonotype turned up a few times. The V gene is TRBV10-3, the J gene TRBJ2-1; 9 bases fit TRBD2. Unmatched junction bases numbered 5, after V lost 3 bases and J lost 5 bases. In germline, CDR1 is ENHRY, CDR2 SYGVKD. This CDR3 spans 15 amino acids. CDR3 nucleotide sequence: TGTGCCATCAGTGACTTAGCGGGGGACGACAATGAGCAGTTCTTC. It translates to CAISDLAGDDNEQFF.

The rearrangement joins TRBV20-1 to TRBJ1-2, with TRBD1 identical over 7 bases. Germline assignment: CDR1 DFQATT and CDR2 SNEGSKA (reference sequence). The V and J ends lost 0 bases and 2 bases, in that order; junction bases with no gene match: 12. There are 17 residues in the CDR3. This CDR3 is CSARDLTGPNRNYGYTF. The CDR3 coding sequence is TGCAGTGCTAGAGATTTGACAGGGCCGAATCGCAACTATGGCTACACCTTC.

J is TRBJ2-3 and V is TRBV20-1; no clear D. CDR1 and CDR2 from the germline V gene are DFQATT and SNEGSKA (reference sequence). The CDR3 consists of 12 residues. Trimming removed 2 bases from V and 2 bases from J, with 5 bases in between. The CDR3 reads CSARQNTDTQYF. CDR3 DNA sequence: TGCAGTGCTAGACAGAACACAGATACGCAGTATTTT.

Many counts were recorded for this clonotype. V and J are TRBV12-3 or TRBV12-4 and TRBJ2-3; 10 bases match TRBD2. The CDR3 length is 16 residues. Trimming cost V 3 bases and J 4 bases; bases outside gene matches: 7. The CDR3 coding sequence is TGTGCCAGCAGTTTTGACGCTAGCGGGAGCGCAGATACGCAGTATTTT. Protein: CASSFDASGSADTQYF.

The V gene is TRBV18, the J gene TRBJ2-5; 7 bases are a match to TRBD1. Germline V gives CDR1 KGHSH, CDR2 LQKENI. Trimming at V came to 2 bases and at J to 5 bases, leaving 8 bases not matched to a gene. The CDR3 spans 15 residues. CDR3 region: CASSPGTEVWETQYF. The CDR3 nucleotides are TGTGCCAGCTCACCAGGGACAGAGGTCTGGGAGACCCAGTACTTC.

The chain combines TRBV5-1 with TRBJ1-1; 7 bases are shared with TRBD1. Germline V gene sequence: CDR1 SGHRS, CDR2 YFSETQ. Trimming cost V 1 base and J 2 bases; bases outside gene matches: 5. This CDR3 spans 15 amino acids. CDR3 sequence (DNA): TGCGCCAGCAGCTTGTTGACAGGGACTAACACTGAAGCTTTCTTT. It codes for CASSLLTGTNTEAFF.

The V call is TRBV12-3 or TRBV12-4, the J call TRBJ1-2; D call uncertain. This CDR3 has 13 residues. V lost 6 bases and J lost 6, with 14 bases in between. The CDR3 DNA reads TGTGCCAGCAGCCTCCTGCGGGATGATGGCTACACCTTC. The encoded protein is CASSLLRDDGYTF.

The table lists this clonotype with a few counts. The chain has TRBV6-2 or TRBV6-3 and TRBJ2-1, with D possibly called TRBD1 or TRBD2 (5 bases each). Trimming left V 7 bases short and J 2 bases short, with 12 bases between. This CDR3 has 14 residues. Germline V gene lookup returns CDR1 MNHEY and CDR2 SVGEGT. This CDR3 is CASTPGRTYNEQFF. Written as DNA, the CDR3 is TGTGCCAGCACCCCGGGACGCACCTACAATGAGCAGTTCTTC.

The chain employs TRBV20-1 and TRBJ2-1; the D call may be TRBD1 or TRBD2 (6 bases each). Germline values: CDR1 DFQATT, CDR2 SNEGSKA (reference sequence). This CDR3 is 12 amino acids long. The V end lost 4 bases, the J end lost 6 bases, and 10 bases lay between the germline ends. DNA of the CDR3: TGCAGTGCTACGGGGGCTAGCAATGAGCAGTTCTTC. Protein product: CSATGASNEQFF.

The chain recombines TRBV20-1 with TRBJ2-3; TRBD2 matches 7 bases. Germline V gives CDR1 DFQATT, CDR2 SNEGSKA (reference sequence). Trimming at V came to 3 bases and at J to 4 bases, leaving 19 bases not matched to a gene. The CDR3 runs 18 residues. This CDR3 is CSARMGGSKVGTPDTQYF. In nucleotides, the CDR3 is TGCAGTGCTAGGATGGGGGGGAGTAAAGTGGGAACCCCAGATACGCAGTATTTT.

The chain is built from TRBV25-1 and TRBJ2-7, with unresolved D. Germline V lookup: CDR1 MGHDK, CDR2 SYGVNS. Trimming took off 3 bases at V and 3 bases at J, with 3 bases between the two ends. The CDR3 is made up of 11 amino acids. The CDR3 nucleotides are TGTGCCAGCAGTGACCACTACGAGCAGTACTTC. Its protein is CASSDHYEQYF.

The chain employs TRBV28 and TRBJ1-5; D is unclear. Germline V gives CDR1 MDHEN, CDR2 SYDVKM. The V gene lost 7 bases and the J gene lost 4 bases, with 11 bases spanning the gap. The CDR3 totals 13 residues. CDR3 DNA: TGTGCCAGCACCATCTCCAGAAATCAGCCCCAGCATTTT. It yields the protein CASTISRNQPQHF.

The chain links TRBV7-2 to TRBJ1-4, with D unclear. Germline CDR1 reads SGHTA; CDR2 reads FQGNSA. Trimming stripped 3 bases from V and 7 bases from J, with 12 bases between. The CDR3 extends over 14 amino acids. The CDR3 nucleotides read TGTGCCAGCAGCTTTGGGCAGTCCGGTGAAAAACTGTTTTTT. Protein sequence: CASSFGQSGEKLFF.

V and J are TRBV27 and TRBJ2-3; 11 bases fit TRBD2. Losses at the gene ends were 6 bases for V and 2 bases for J; bases not matched to a gene: 19. The CDR3 is made up of 20 amino acids. Germline lookup yields CDR1 MNHEY and CDR2 SMNVEV (reference sequence). CDR3 region: CASSPTRFRLAGPPTDTQYF. The DNA for the CDR3 is TGTGCCAGCAGCCCAACACGGTTTAGACTAGCGGGACCCCCCACAGATACGCAGTATTTT.

This clonotype was detected only a few times. The chain couples TRBV28 to TRBJ1-2; 7 nucleotides line up with TRBD1. CDR3 length: 15 amino acids. Germline values: CDR1 MDHEN, CDR2 SYDVKM. Trimming took 3 bases from V and 2 from J; bases not matched to a gene: 6. CDR3 residues: CASSLMLGGNYGYTF. For the CDR3, the DNA is TGTGCCAGCAGTTTGATGTTAGGGGGCAACTATGGCTACACCTTC.

In nucleotides, the CDR3 is TGCGCCAGCAGCTTCGTCCCCCATGGAGGGAGGGCCGCGGGAGAGCAGTTCTTC. It encodes CASSFVPHGGRAAGEQFF. The V call is TRBV5-1, the J call TRBJ2-1; 7 nucleotides match TRBD2. Trimming took 2 bases from V and 10 from J; bases not matched to a gene: 21. The CDR3 runs 18 residues. The germline CDR1 and CDR2 sequences are SGHRS and YFSETQ. The complete variable domain, with remaining parts taken from reference TRBV5-1 and TRBJ2-1, reads KAGVTQTPRYLIKTRGQQVTLSCSPISGHRSVSWYQQTPGQGLQFLFEYFSETQRNKGNFPGRFSGRQFSNSRSEMNVSTLELGDSALYLCASSFVPHGGRAAGEQFFGPGTRLTVL.

This clonotype was seen only a few times. J is TRBJ2-7 and V is TRBV18; possible D gene TRBD1, 6 bases. Trimming stripped 3 bases from V and 6 bases from J, with 15 bases between. The CDR3 sequence is 14 residues long. Germline V CDR1 and CDR2: KGHSH, LQKENI. CDR3 DNA sequence: TGTGCCAGCTCACCCAGTGAGGGGGTGGGCGAGCAGTACGTC. Amino acid sequence: CASSPSEGVGEQYV.

The rearrangement links TRBV30 to TRBJ2-3; D is perhaps TRBD2 (5 bases). Germline values: CDR1 GTSNPN, CDR2 SVGIG (reference sequence). This CDR3 contains 13 residues. Between the trimmed V and J ends, which lost 0 bases and 11 bases, there was a span of 15 bases. Written as DNA, the CDR3 is TGTGCCTGGAGTGTACTGCTACGGGGAAAGCAGTATTTT. Its protein product is CAWSVLLRGKQYF. The complete variable domain, with remaining parts taken from reference TRBV30 and TRBJ2-3, reads SQTIHQWPATLVQPVGSPLSLECTVEGTSNPNLYWYRQAAGRGLQLLFYSVGIGQISSEVPQNLSASRPQDRQFILSSKKLLLSDSGFYLCAWSVLLRGKQYFGPGTRLTVL.